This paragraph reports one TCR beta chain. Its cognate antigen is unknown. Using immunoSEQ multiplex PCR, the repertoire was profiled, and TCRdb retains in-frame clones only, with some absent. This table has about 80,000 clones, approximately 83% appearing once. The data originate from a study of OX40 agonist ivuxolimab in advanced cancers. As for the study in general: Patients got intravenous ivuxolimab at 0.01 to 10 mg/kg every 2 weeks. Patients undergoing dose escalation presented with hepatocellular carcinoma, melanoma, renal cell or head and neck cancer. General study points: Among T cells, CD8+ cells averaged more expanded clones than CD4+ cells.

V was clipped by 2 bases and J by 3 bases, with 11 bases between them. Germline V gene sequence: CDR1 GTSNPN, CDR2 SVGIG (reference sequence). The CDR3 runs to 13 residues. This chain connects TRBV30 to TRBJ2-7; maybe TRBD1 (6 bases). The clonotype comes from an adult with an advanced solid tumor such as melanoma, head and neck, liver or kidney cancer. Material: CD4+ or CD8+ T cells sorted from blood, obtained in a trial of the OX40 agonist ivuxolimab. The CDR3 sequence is CAWSLTGFYEQYF. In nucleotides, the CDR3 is TGTGCCTGGAGTTTAACAGGGTTCTACGAGCAGTACTTC.